The rows below give T cell receptor beta chains drawn from one sample of a study of blood T cell repertoires in COVID-19. TCRdb keeps only in-frame clones here, not all; method: immunoSEQ multiplex PCR. Among about 66,000 clones listed, just over 85% were seen once. The sample was peripheral blood. These receptors were taken from a middle-aged man with active COVID-19. The CDR3 runs from the conserved cysteine through the conserved F or W. The D gene is left open where the match is weak. Clone size is stated in some rows and not others, as once, few, many or a class when expanded.

V gene: TRBV11-3
J gene: TRBJ2-1
clone size: .
D gene: TRBD2
CDR3 protein: CASSFSGRVSTYNEQFF
CDR3 DNA: TGTGCCAGCAGCTTTAGCGGGAGGGTTTCCACCTACAATGAGCAGTTCTTC

V gene: TRBV7-3
J gene: TRBJ2-1
clone size: .
D gene: TRBD2
CDR3 protein: CASSYRTSGGAHEQFF
CDR3 DNA: TGTGCCAGCAGCTACCGGACTAGCGGGGGGGCTCATGAGCAGTTCTTC

V gene: TRBV5-8
J gene: TRBJ2-5
clone size: .
D gene: .
CDR3 protein: CASSRERGGKETQYF
CDR3 DNA: TGTGCCAGCAGCCGAGAACGAGGGGGAAAAGAGACCCAGTACTTC

V gene: TRBV29-1
J gene: TRBJ2-3
clone size: .
D gene: .
CDR3 protein: CSAPIPGSTDTQYF
CDR3 DNA: TGCAGCGCACCTATTCCAGGGAGCACAGATACGCAGTATTTT

V gene: TRBV5-1
J gene: TRBJ2-7
clone size: .
D gene: TRBD1
CDR3 protein: CASSLGPDRERQYF
CDR3 DNA: TGCGCCAGCAGCTTGGGACCAGACAGGGAAAGGCAGTACTTC

V gene: TRBV3-1/TRBV3-2
J gene: TRBJ2-5
clone size: .
D gene: TRBD2
CDR3 protein: CASSQDWGGETQYF
CDR3 DNA: TGTGCCAGCAGCCAAGATTGGGGGGGGGAGACCCAGTACTTC

V gene: TRBV7-2
J gene: TRBJ2-1
clone size: once
D gene: TRBD1
CDR3 protein: CASSLDRGNEQFF
CDR3 DNA: TGTGCCAGCAGCCTTGACAGGGGCAATGAGCAGTTCTTC

V gene: TRBV5-4
J gene: TRBJ1-1
clone size: .
D gene: TRBD1
CDR3 protein: CASSATGSGDTEAFF
CDR3 DNA: TGTGCCAGCAGCGCGACAGGGTCTGGGGACACTGAAGCTTTCTTT

V gene: TRBV5-4
J gene: TRBJ2-1
clone size: .
D gene: .
CDR3 protein: CASSPRTAYNEQFF
CDR3 DNA: TGTGCCAGCAGCCCAAGGACTGCCTACAATGAGCAGTTCTTC

V gene: TRBV9
J gene: TRBJ2-2
clone size: few
D gene: TRBD1
CDR3 protein: CASSVARQGTGELFF
CDR3 DNA: TGTGCCAGCAGCGTAGCTCGACAGGGGACCGGGGAGCTGTTTTTT

V gene: TRBV18
J gene: TRBJ1-1
clone size: once
D gene: TRBD1
CDR3 protein: CASSQQGANTEAFF
CDR3 DNA: TGTGCCAGCTCACAACAGGGGGCGAACACTGAAGCTTTCTTT

V gene: TRBV3-1/TRBV3-2
J gene: TRBJ2-3
clone size: .
D gene: .
CDR3 protein: CASSQGSSLSSTDTQYF
CDR3 DNA: TGTGCCAGCAGCCAAGGGTCGAGCCTATCTAGCACAGATACGCAGTATTTT

V gene: TRBV6-6
J gene: TRBJ2-3
clone size: .
D gene: TRBD2
CDR3 protein: CASSLRGLAGSTDTQYF
CDR3 DNA: TGTGCCAGCAGTCTCCGAGGACTAGCGGGAAGCACAGATACGCAGTATTTT

V gene: TRBV5-8
J gene: TRBJ1-3
clone size: .
D gene: .
CDR3 protein: CASSLREWEPSGNTIYF
CDR3 DNA: TGTGCCAGCAGCTTGCGGGAGTGGGAACCCTCTGGAAACACCATATATTTT

V gene: TRBV7-9
J gene: TRBJ2-5
clone size: .
D gene: .
CDR3 protein: CASTPAQTPYF
CDR3 DNA: TGTGCCAGCACCCCCGCTCAGACTCCGTACTTC

V gene: TRBV4-2
J gene: TRBJ1-1
clone size: .
D gene: .
CDR3 protein: CASSQSGRQVTQNTEAFF
CDR3 DNA: TGTGCCAGCAGCCAATCCGGTCGGCAGGTCACCCAGAACACTGAAGCTTTCTTT

V gene: TRBV19
J gene: TRBJ1-3
clone size: .
D gene: .
CDR3 protein: CASRGVRDISGNTIYF
CDR3 DNA: TGTGCCAGTAGAGGAGTACGGGACATCTCTGGAAACACCATATATTTT

V gene: TRBV6-1
J gene: TRBJ2-1
clone size: .
D gene: .
CDR3 protein: CASSEGLGAGYEQFF
CDR3 DNA: TGTGCCAGCAGTGAAGGGCTAGGGGCTGGGTATGAGCAGTTCTTC

V gene: TRBV3-1/TRBV3-2
J gene: TRBJ1-5
clone size: few
D gene: .
CDR3 protein: CASSHLNQPQHF
CDR3 DNA: TGTGCCAGCAGCCACCTGAATCAGCCCCAGCATTTT